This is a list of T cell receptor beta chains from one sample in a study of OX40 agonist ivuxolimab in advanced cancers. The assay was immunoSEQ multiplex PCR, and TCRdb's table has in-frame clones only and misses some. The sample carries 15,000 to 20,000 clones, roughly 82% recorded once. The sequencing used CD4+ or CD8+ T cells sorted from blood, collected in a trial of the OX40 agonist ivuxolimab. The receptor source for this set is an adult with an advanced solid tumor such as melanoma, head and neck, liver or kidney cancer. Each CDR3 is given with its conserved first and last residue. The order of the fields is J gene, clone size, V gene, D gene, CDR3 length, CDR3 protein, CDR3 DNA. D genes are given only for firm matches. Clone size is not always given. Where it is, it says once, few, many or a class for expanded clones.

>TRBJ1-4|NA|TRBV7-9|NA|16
CASSQGTGATNEKLFF
TGTGCCAGCAGCCAGGGGACGGGGGCAACTAATGAAAAACTGTTTTTT
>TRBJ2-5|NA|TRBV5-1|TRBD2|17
CASSFVGLAGGRETQYF
TGCGCCAGCAGCTTTGTCGGACTAGCGGGAGGCCGAGAGACCCAGTACTTC
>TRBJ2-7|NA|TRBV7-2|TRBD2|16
CASSPHSGTTSYEQYF
TGTGCCAGCAGCCCCCATAGCGGGACCACCTCCTACGAGCAGTACTTC
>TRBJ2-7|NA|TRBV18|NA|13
CASSTETGYEQYF
TGTGCCAGCTCAACAGAGACAGGCTACGAGCAGTACTTC
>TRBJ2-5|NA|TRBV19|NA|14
CASSTRQVQETQYF
TGTGCCAGTAGTACCAGACAGGTTCAAGAGACCCAGTACTTC
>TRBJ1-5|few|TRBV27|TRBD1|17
CASSLVGTGGGNQPQHF
TGTGCCAGCAGTTTAGTGGGGACAGGGGGCGGCAATCAGCCCCAGCATTTT
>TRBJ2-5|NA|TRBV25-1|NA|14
CASSARLGTETQYF
TGTGCCAGCAGTGCTCGACTGGGGACAGAGACCCAGTACTTC
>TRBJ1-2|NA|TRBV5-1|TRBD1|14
CASSRDRAYYGYTF
TGCGCCAGCAGCCGGGACAGGGCCTACTATGGCTACACCTTC
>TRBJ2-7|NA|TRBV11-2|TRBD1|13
CASSRTGPYEQYF
TGTGCCAGCAGCCGGACAGGGCCGTACGAGCAGTACTTC
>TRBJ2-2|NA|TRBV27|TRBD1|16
CASSLHGQGNTGELFF
TGTGCCAGCAGCCTGCATGGACAGGGGAACACCGGGGAGCTGTTTTTT
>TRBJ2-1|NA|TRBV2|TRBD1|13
CASSPDRDNEQFF
TGTGCCAGCAGTCCAGACAGGGACAATGAGCAGTTCTTC
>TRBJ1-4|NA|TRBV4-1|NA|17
CASSQVITFLTNEKLFF
TGCGCCAGCAGCCAAGTGATTACTTTTTTAACTAATGAAAAACTGTTTTTT
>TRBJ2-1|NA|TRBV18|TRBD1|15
CASSRGQGAYNEQFF
TGTGCCAGCTCACGCGGACAGGGGGCTTACAATGAGCAGTTCTTC
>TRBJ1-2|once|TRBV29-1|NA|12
CSVVDGVYGYTF
TGCAGCGTTGTTGACGGGGTCTATGGCTACACCTTC
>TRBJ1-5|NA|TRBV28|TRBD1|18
CASSNTPGQGEFNQPQHF
TGTGCCAGCAGTAATACTCCCGGACAGGGGGAATTCAATCAGCCCCAGCATTTT
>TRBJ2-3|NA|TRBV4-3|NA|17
CASSLGGGNPSTDTQYF
TGCGCCAGCAGCCTAGGTGGGGGAAACCCTAGCACAGATACGCAGTATTTT
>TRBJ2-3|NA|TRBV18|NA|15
CASSPMGLSTDTQYF
TGTGCCAGCTCACCTATGGGACTTAGCACAGATACGCAGTATTTT
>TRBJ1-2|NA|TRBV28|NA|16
CASSFWGEQLTGGYTF
TGTGCCAGCAGTTTCTGGGGCGAACAGTTGACGGGGGGCTACACCTTC
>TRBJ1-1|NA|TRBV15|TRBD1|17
CATSRDFGTGINTEAFF
TGTGCCACCAGCAGAGATTTTGGGACAGGGATTAACACTGAAGCTTTCTTT
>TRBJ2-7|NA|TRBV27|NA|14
CASPPPGPPYEQYF
TGTGCCAGCCCCCCCCCGGGCCCACCCTACGAGCAGTACTTC
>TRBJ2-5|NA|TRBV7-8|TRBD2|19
CASSHRGRSSGSKGETQYF
TGTGCCAGCAGCCATCGCGGTCGGAGTAGCGGGAGTAAGGGGGAGACCCAGTACTTC
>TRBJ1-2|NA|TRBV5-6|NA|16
CASSLLGQGLNYGYTF
TGTGCCAGCAGCTTGTTAGGGCAGGGCCTAAACTATGGCTACACCTTC
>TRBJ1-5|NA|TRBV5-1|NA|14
CASSTGGVGQPQHF
TGCGCCAGCAGCACCGGGGGGGTGGGACAGCCCCAGCATTTT
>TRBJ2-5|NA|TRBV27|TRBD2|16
CASSPLSGGYQETQYF
TGTGCCAGCAGCCCCCTCAGCGGGGGGTACCAAGAGACCCAGTACTTC
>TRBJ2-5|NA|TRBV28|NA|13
CASSLISSETQYF
TGTGCCAGCAGTTTAATAAGTTCCGAGACCCAGTACTTC
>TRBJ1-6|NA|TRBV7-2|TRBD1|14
CASSRGQGASPLHF
TGTGCCAGCAGCCGAGGACAGGGGGCCTCACCCCTCCACTTT
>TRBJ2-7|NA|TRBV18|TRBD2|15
CASSPGGGNSYEQYF
TGTGCCAGCTCACCAGGGGGAGGGAACTCCTACGAGCAGTACTTC
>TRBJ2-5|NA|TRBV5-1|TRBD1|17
CASRTGQGAGWEETQYF
TGCGCCAGCAGAACTGGACAGGGGGCAGGTTGGGAAGAGACCCAGTACTTC
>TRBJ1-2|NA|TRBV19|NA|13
CASSIQANYGYTF
TGTGCCAGTAGTATACAGGCTAACTATGGCTACACCTTC
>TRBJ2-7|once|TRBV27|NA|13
CASSLRIYYEQYF
TGTGCCAGCAGTTTAAGGATATACTACGAGCAGTACTTC
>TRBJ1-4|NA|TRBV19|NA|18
CATSRDRQYLATNEKLFF
TGTGCCACCAGTCGTGATCGGCAATATCTAGCAACTAATGAAAAACTGTTTTTT